This TCR beta chain was retrieved from a study of blood T cell repertoires in COVID-19. TCRdb's table, derived via immunoSEQ multiplex PCR, lists solely in-frame clones and lacks some. Of 45,000 to 65,000 clones listed, about four fifths are singletons. Germline V lookup: CDR1 KGHDR, CDR2 SFDVKD. CDR3 length equals 15 residues. V was trimmed by 2 bases and J by 2 bases, leaving 9 bases between them. The gene calls are TRBV24-1 and TRBJ2-1, with TRBD1 as a possible D gene (6 bases). The source material was peripheral blood. This TCR derives from a human donor in a cohort sampled during active COVID-19. The CDR3 reads CATSDSGAPYNEQFF. CDR3 sequence (DNA): TGTGCCACCAGTGATTCAGGGGCCCCCTACAATGAGCAGTTCTTC.